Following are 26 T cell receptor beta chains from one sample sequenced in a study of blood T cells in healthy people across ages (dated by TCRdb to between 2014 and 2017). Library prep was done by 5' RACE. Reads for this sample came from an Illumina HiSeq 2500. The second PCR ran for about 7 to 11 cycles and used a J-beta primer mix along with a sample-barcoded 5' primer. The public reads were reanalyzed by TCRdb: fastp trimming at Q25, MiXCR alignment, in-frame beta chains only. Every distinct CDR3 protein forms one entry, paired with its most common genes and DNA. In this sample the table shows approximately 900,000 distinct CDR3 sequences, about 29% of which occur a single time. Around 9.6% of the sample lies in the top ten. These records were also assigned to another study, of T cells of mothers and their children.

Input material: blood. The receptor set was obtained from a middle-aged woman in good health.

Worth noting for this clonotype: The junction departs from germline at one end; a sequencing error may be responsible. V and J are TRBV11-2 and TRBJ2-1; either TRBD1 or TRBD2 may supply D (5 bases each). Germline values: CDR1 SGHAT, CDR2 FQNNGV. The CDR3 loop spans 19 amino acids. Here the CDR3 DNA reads TGCGCCAGCAGCCCACCCCGGGGTCAGGGTCGAGGGTCCTACAATGAGCAGTTCTTC. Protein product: CASSPPRGQGRGSYNEQFF. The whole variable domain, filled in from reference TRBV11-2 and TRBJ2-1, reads EAGVAQSPRYKIIEKRQSVAFWCNPISGHATLYWYQQILGQGPKLLIQFQNNGVVDDSQLPKDRFSAERLKGVDSTLKIQPAKLEDSAVYLCASSPPRGQGRGSYNEQFFGPGTRLTVL.

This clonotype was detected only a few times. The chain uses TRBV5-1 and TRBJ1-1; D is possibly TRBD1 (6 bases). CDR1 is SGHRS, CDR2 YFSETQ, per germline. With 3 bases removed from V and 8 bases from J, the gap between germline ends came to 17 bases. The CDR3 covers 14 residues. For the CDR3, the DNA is TGCGCCAGCAGCTGGAACCGGGACACCGCCGAAGCTTTCTTT. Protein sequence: CASSWNRDTAEAFF.

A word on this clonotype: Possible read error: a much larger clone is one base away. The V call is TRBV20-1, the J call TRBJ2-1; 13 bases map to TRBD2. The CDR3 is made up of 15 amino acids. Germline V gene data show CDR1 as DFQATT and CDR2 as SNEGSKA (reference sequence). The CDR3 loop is CSAGLAGDRDNGQFF. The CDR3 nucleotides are TGCAGTGCTGGACTAGCGGGGGACCGCGACAATGGGCAGTTCTTC.

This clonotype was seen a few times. CDR3 DNA: TGTGCCAGCAGCAATAGACAGGGCAATCAGCCCCAGCATTTT. Translation: CASSNRQGNQPQHF. V gene TRBV21-1 combines with J gene TRBJ1-5; the D call TRBD1 from the table was never checked on the DNA. TRBV21-1 constitutes a pseudogene. The CDR3 is made up of 14 amino acids.

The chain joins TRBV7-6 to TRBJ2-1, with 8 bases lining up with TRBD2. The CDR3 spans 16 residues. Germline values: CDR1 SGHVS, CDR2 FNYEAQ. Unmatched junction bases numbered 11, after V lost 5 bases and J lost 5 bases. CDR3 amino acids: CASSPSGGAPHNEQFF. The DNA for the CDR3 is TGTGCCAGCAGCCCCTCCGGGGGGGCCCCCCACAATGAGCAGTTCTTC.

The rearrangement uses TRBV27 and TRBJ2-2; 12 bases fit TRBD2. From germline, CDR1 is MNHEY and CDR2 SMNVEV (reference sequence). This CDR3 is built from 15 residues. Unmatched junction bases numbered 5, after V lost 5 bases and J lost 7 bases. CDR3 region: CASSRTSGVIGELFF. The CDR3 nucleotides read TGTGCCAGCAGTCGGACTAGCGGGGTCATCGGGGAGCTGTTTTTT.

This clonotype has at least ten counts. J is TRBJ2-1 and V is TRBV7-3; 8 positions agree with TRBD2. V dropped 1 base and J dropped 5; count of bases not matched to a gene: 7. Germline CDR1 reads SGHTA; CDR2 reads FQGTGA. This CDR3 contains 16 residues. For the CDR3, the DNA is TGTGCCAGCAGCTTAAAGGCGGGGGGCGGTAACAATGAGCAGTTCTTC. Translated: CASSLKAGGGNNEQFF.

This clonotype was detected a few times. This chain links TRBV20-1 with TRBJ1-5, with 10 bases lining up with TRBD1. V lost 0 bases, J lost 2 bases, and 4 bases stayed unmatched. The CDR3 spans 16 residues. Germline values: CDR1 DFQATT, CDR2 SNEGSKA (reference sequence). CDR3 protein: CSARDSGQGGNQPQHF. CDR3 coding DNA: TGCAGTGCTAGAGATTCCGGACAGGGGGGCAATCAGCCCCAGCATTTT.

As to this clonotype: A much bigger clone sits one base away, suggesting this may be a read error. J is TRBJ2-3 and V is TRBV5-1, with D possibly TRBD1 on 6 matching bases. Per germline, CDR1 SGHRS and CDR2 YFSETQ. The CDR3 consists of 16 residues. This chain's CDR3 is CASSRDNRSGTVTQYF. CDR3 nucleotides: TGCGCCAGCAGCAGGGACAACCGATCTGGCACAGTTACGCAGTATTTT. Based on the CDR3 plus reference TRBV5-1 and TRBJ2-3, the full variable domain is KAGVTQTPRYLIKTRGQQVTLSCSPISGHRSVSWYQQTPGQGLQFLFEYFSETQRNKGNFPGRFSGRQFSNSRSEMNVSTLELGDSALYLCASSRDNRSGTVTQYFGPGTRLTVL.

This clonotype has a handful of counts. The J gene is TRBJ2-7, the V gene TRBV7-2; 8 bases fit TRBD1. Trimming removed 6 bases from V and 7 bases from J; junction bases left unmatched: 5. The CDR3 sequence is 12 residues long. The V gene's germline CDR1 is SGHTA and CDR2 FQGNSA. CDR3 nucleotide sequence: TGTGCCAGCAGGCGGACAGGGTCTGAGCAGTACTTC. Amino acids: CASRRTGSEQYF.

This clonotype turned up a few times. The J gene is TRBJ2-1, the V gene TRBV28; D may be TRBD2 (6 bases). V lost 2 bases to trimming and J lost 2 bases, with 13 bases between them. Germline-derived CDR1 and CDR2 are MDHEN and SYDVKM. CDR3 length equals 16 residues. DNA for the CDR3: TGTGCCAGCAGTTTACCGTCTAGCGTGACCTACAATGAGCAGTTCTTC. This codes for CASSLPSSVTYNEQFF. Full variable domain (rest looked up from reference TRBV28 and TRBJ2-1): DVKVTQSSRYLVKRTGEKVFLECVQDMDHENMFWYRQDPGLGLRLIYFSYDVKMKEKGDIPEGYSVSREKKERFSLILESASTNQTSMYLCASSLPSSVTYNEQFFGPGTRLTVL.

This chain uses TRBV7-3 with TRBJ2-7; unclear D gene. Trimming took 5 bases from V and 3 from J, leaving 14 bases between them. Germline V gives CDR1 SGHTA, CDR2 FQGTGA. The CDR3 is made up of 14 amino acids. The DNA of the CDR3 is TGTGCCAGCAGCCAACCCAGTAATTTCTACGAGCAGTACTTC. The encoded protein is CASSQPSNFYEQYF.

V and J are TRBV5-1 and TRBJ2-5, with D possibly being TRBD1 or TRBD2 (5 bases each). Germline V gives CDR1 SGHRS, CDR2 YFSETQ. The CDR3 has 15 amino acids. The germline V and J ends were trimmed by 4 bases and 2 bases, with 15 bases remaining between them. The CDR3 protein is CASSATGTTQETQYF. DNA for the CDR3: TGCGCCAGCAGCGCGACCGGGACCACACAAGAGACCCAGTACTTC. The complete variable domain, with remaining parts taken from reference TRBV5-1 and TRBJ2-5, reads KAGVTQTPRYLIKTRGQQVTLSCSPISGHRSVSWYQQTPGQGLQFLFEYFSETQRNKGNFPGRFSGRQFSNSRSEMNVSTLELGDSALYLCASSATGTTQETQYFGPGTRLLVL.

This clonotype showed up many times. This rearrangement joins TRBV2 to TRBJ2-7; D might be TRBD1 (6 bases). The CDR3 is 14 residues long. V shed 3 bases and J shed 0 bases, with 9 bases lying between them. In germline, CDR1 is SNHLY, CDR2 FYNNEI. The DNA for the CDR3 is TGTGCCAGCAGTGACGGGACACTCTCCTACGAGCAGTACTTC. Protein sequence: CASSDGTLSYEQYF.

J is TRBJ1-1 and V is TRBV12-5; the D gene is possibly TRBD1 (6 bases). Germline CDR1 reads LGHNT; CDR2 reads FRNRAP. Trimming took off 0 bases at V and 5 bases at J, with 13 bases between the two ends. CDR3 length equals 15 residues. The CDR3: CASGLVSGGRTEAFF. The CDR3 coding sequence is TGTGCTAGTGGTTTGGTTTCGGGGGGGCGTACTGAAGCTTTCTTT.

The CDR3 reads CASSIAASANTEAFF. Written as DNA, the CDR3 is TGTGCCAGTAGTATAGCGGCCAGCGCGAACACTGAAGCTTTCTTT. J is TRBJ1-1 and V is TRBV19; the D is unclear. Trimming removed 1 base at V and 1 base at J, with 10 bases between. CDR3 length: 15 residues. The V gene's germline CDR1 is LNHDA and CDR2 SQIVND (reference sequence). The entire variable domain, with the rest obtained from reference TRBV19 and TRBJ1-1, is as follows: DGGITQSPKYLFRKEGQNVTLSCEQNLNHDAMYWYRQDPGQGLRLIYYSQIVNDFQKGDIAEGYSVSREKKESFPLTVTSAQKNPTAFYLCASSIAASANTEAFFGQGTRLTVV.

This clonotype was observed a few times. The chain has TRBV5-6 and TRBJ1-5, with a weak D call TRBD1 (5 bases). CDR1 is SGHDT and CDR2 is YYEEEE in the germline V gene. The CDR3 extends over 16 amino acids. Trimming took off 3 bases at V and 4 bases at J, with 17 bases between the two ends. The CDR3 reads CASSYQSGRTNQPQHF. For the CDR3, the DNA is TGTGCCAGCAGCTACCAGTCGGGACGAACTAATCAGCCCCAGCATTTT.

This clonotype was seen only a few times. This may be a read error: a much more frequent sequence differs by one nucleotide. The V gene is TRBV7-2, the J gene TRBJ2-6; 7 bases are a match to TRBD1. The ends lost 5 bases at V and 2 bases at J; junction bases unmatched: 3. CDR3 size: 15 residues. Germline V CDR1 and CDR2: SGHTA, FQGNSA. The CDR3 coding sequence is TGTGCCAGCAGCGCCCAGGGGGCTGGGGCCAACGTCCTGACTTTC. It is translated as CASSAQGAGANVLTF. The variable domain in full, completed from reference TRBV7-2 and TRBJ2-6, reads GAGVSQSPSNKVTEKGKDVELRCDPISGHTALYWYRQSLGQGLEFLIYFQGNSAPDKSGLPSDRFSAERTGGSVSTLTIQRTQQEDSAVYLCASSAQGAGANVLTFGAGSRLTVL.

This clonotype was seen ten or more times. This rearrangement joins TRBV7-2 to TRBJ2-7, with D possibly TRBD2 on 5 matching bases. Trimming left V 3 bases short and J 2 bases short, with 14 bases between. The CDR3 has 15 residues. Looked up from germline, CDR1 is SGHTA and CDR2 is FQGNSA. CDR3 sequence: CASSFGLRTAYEQYF. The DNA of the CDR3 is TGTGCCAGCAGCTTCGGACTCCGAACAGCCTACGAGCAGTACTTC.

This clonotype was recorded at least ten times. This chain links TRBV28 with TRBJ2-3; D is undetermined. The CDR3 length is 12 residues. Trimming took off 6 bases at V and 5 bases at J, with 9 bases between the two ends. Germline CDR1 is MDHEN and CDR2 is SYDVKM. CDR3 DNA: TGTGCCAGCAGAAGGGTCATAGATACGCAGTATTTT. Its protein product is CASRRVIDTQYF.

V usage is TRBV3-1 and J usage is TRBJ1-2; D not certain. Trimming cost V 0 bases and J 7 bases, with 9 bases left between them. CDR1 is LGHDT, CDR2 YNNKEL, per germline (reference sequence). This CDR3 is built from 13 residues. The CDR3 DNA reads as TGTGCCAGCAGCCAAGATAGGTACAGTGGCTACACCTTC. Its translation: CASSQDRYSGYTF.

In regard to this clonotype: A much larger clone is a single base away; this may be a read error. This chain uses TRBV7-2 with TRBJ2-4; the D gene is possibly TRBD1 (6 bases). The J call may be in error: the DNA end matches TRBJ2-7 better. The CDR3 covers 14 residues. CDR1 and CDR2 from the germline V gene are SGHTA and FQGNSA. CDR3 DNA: TGTGCCGGCAGCACCGGGACATATATCGACGAGCAGTACTTC. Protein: CAGSTGTYIDEQYF.

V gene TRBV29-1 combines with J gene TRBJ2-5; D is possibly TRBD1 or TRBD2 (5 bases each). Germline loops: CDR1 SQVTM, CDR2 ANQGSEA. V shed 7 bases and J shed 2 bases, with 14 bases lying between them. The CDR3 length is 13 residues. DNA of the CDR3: TGCAGCGGGAGACCGGGACGGCAAGAGACCCAGTACTTC. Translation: CSGRPGRQETQYF.

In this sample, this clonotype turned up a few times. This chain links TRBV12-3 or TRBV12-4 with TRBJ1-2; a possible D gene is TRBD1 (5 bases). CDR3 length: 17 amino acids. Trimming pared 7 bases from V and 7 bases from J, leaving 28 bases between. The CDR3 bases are TGTGCCAGCATCAAGGGGCAGGGAAGATCACGTATTGCTGGCTACACCTTC. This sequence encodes CASIKGQGRSRIAGYTF.

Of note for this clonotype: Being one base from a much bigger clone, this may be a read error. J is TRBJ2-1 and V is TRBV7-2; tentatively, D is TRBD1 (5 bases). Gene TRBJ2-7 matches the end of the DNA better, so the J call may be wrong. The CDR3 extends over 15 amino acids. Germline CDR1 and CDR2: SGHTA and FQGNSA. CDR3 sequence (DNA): TGTGCCAGCAGCAATGACAGAAGTTTCTACAATGAGCAGTACTTC. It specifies CASSNDRSFYNEQYF.

The CDR3 DNA reads TGCAGTGCTAGAATACAGCGGGGGGGCACAGATACGCAGTATTTT. It translates to CSARIQRGGTDTQYF. The rearrangement joins TRBV20-1 to TRBJ2-3; TRBD2 agrees at 9 bases. This CDR3 comprises 15 residues. V lost 2 bases, J lost 1 base, and 4 bases stayed unmatched. Germline V CDR1 and CDR2: DFQATT, SNEGSKA (reference sequence).